The next 18 T cell receptor beta chains were all read from a single sample in a study of T-cell reconstitution after alpha-beta-depleted transplantation in children. Unique molecular identifiers were used in preparing the TCRbeta library. MiXCR, applied by TCRdb to the PCR reads, yields one record per CDR3 protein. This table holds over 200,000 distinct CDR3 sequences, around a sixth found once. The sequenced sample was PBMCs, mostly from graft donor cells, obtained 360 days after TCRalphabeta/CD19-depleted stem cell transplant. These receptors came from a male patient under 10 years old who had a stem cell transplant for acute lymphoblastic leukemia, so the T cells may come from the graft donor.

This clonotype was detected only a few times. The chain's CDR3 is CATSGRLAHTGELFF. CDR3 coding DNA: TGTGCCACCAGCGGACGACTAGCGCACACCGGGGAGCTGTTTTTT. The chain couples TRBV15 to TRBJ2-2, with 8 nucleotides matching TRBD2. The V gene end was trimmed by 5 bases and the J gene end by 3 bases; junction bases not matched to a gene: 5. Germline V gene sequence: CDR1 LNHNV, CDR2 YYDKDF (reference sequence). This CDR3 has 15 residues.

The chain carries TRBV5-1 and TRBJ2-7; 9 bases align to TRBD1. This CDR3 has 14 residues. CDR1 and CDR2 from the germline V gene are SGHRS and YFSETQ. V lost 3 bases, J lost 2 bases, and 3 bases stayed unmatched. The CDR3 DNA sequence: TGCGCCAGCAGCTGGACAGGGGAGGCCTACGAGCAGTACTTC. It translates to CASSWTGEAYEQYF.

This clonotype was seen once. This rearrangement joins TRBV5-1 to TRBJ1-2; 10 bases match TRBD1. The germline V gene encodes CDR1 SGHRS and CDR2 YFSETQ. The CDR3 loop spans 14 amino acids. V was clipped by 3 bases and J by 6 bases; unmatched bases: 5. In nucleotides, the CDR3 is TGCGCCAGCAGCTCGATGGGGACAGGGGATGGCTACACCTTC. It specifies CASSSMGTGDGYTF.

The table lists this clonotype with many counts. The chain joins TRBV2 to TRBJ2-2, with 10 positions matching TRBD2. The length of the CDR3 is 15 residues. V was pared by 5 bases and J by 5 bases, with 5 bases of the junction left unmatched. CDR1 and CDR2 (germline): SNHLY, FYNNEI. CDR3 sequence (DNA): TGTGCCAGCAGTCCTGAACTAGCGGGGACCGGGGAGCTGTTTTTT. This sequence encodes CASSPELAGTGELFF.

The J gene is TRBJ2-7, the V gene TRBV4-3; D is possibly TRBD1 (7 bases). The germline CDR1 and CDR2 sequences are LGHNA and YSLEER. The CDR3 contains 16 residues. V shed 0 bases and J shed 2 bases, with 14 bases lying between them. DNA for the CDR3: TGCGCCAGCAGCCAAGAGATGGCAGGGGGGACCTACGAGCAGTACTTC. Its translation: CASSQEMAGGTYEQYF.

This clonotype turned up a few times. The chain employs TRBV14 and TRBJ2-7; a weak D match, TRBD1 (5 bases). CDR3 length: 19 amino acids. V was clipped by 2 bases and J by 3 bases, with 26 bases between them. The germline CDR1 and CDR2 sequences are SGHDN and FVKESK. DNA for the CDR3: TGTGCCAGCAGCCAACCTCGCCCCGACAGCGCCTATAGTTACTACGAGCAGTACTTC. As protein: CASSQPRPDSAYSYYEQYF.

This clonotype was counted at least ten times. The DNA for the CDR3 is TGCGCCAGCACAACTAGCGGGGCTAGCACAGATACGCAGTATTTT. Its protein is CASTTSGASTDTQYF. The chain joins TRBV5-1 to TRBJ2-3, with TRBD2 matching 10 bases. Germline V gives CDR1 SGHRS, CDR2 YFSETQ. This CDR3 spans 15 amino acids. The V and J ends lost 6 bases and 0 bases, in that order; junction bases with no gene match: 4.

V is TRBV18 and J is TRBJ1-1; D is unclear. The CDR3 covers 13 residues. Looked up from germline, CDR1 is KGHSH and CDR2 is LQKENI. Trimming removed 3 bases from V and 8 bases from J, with 13 bases in between. The CDR3 region has the DNA TGTGCCAGCTCACCCCATCAAGACATGGAAGCTTTCTTT. Translated, it gives CASSPHQDMEAFF.

V and J are TRBV3-1 and TRBJ2-2; D tentatively reads TRBD1 or TRBD2 (6 bases each). The CDR3 spans 17 residues. Trimming cost V 2 bases and J 0 bases, with 13 bases left between them. The germline gives CDR1 LGHDT, CDR2 YNNKEL (reference sequence). The CDR3 is CASSQWGRGANTGELFF. CDR3 in DNA: TGTGCCAGCAGCCAATGGGGAAGGGGGGCGAACACCGGGGAGCTGTTTTTT.

This clonotype was found a few times. The CDR3 coding sequence is TGTGCCAGCAGCCAAGTCTCTGCGTTCGGCTATGGCTACACCTTC. Translated, it gives CASSQVSAFGYGYTF. The gene calls are TRBV14 and TRBJ1-2; D is uncertain. The CDR3 spans 15 residues. The germline gives CDR1 SGHDN, CDR2 FVKESK. Trimming removed 1 base from V and 4 bases from J, with 13 bases in between.

This clonotype has just one count. The gene calls are TRBV7-9 and TRBJ1-1; D unclear. The CDR3 contains 11 residues. The V gene's germline CDR1 is SEHNR and CDR2 FQNEAQ (reference sequence). Trimming took off 0 bases at V and 8 bases at J, with 4 bases between the two ends. The CDR3 region is CASSLAAEAFF. The CDR3 bases are TGTGCCAGCAGCTTAGCGGCAGAAGCTTTCTTT.

The chain employs TRBV5-1 and TRBJ1-3; D may be TRBD1 (6 bases). The V and J ends lost 4 bases and 8 bases respectively, with 16 bases between them. This CDR3 spans 14 amino acids. Germline CDR1 is SGHRS and CDR2 is YFSETQ. In DNA form, the CDR3 reads TGCGCCAGCAGCCTCAGGGGTGGTGAGGACACCATATATTTT. Translating it yields CASSLRGGEDTIYF.

The chain links TRBV28 to TRBJ1-2; 7 bases agree with TRBD1. Germline CDR1 is MDHEN and CDR2 is SYDVKM. Trimming at V came to 3 bases and at J to 8 bases, leaving 3 bases not matched to a gene. The CDR3 totals 12 residues. The DNA of the CDR3 is TGTGCCAGCAGTTTGGACAGGCACGGCTACACCTTC. Residues: CASSLDRHGYTF.

The chain recombines TRBV6-1 with TRBJ1-6; D is possibly TRBD1 (6 bases). Between the trimmed V and J ends, which lost 6 bases and 6 bases, there was a span of 18 bases. CDR3 length: 16 amino acids. Germline assignment: CDR1 MNHNS and CDR2 SASEGT. As DNA, the CDR3 is TGTGCCAGCAGCCGCGACAGGTTTCCCCGTAATTCACCCCTCCACTTT. It yields the protein CASSRDRFPRNSPLHF.

This clonotype is medium-sized by share. This sequence joins TRBV12-3 or TRBV12-4 and TRBJ2-1; D call uncertain. Trimming shortened V by 5 bases and J by 0 bases, and 11 bases separated the two germline ends. CDR3 length: 15 amino acids. The CDR3 sequence is CASSRSFGSYNEQFF. In nucleotides, the CDR3 is TGTGCCAGCAGTCGATCATTCGGCTCCTACAATGAGCAGTTCTTC.

This clonotype was observed a few times. The chain has TRBV20-1 and TRBJ1-5; D perhaps matches TRBD1 (6 bases). Germline V gene sequence: CDR1 DFQATT, CDR2 SNEGSKA (reference sequence). The ends were cut back, 5 bases at V and 0 bases at J, with 17 bases in the middle. This CDR3 region has 16 residues. DNA of the CDR3: TGCAGTGCTGCCTCCATACAGGGATTTAGCAATCAGCCCCAGCATTTT. This sequence encodes CSAASIQGFSNQPQHF.

This clonotype was seen more than once but under ten times. This chain joins TRBV7-9 and TRBJ1-5; D might be TRBD1 (6 bases). This CDR3 has 16 amino acids. V gave up 5 bases and J gave up 0 bases, with 14 bases separating them. Germline assignment: CDR1 SEHNR and CDR2 FQNEAQ (reference sequence). CDR3 DNA: TGTGCCAGCAGCAAGGGACACCTGTATAGCAATCAGCCCCAGCATTTT. It translates to CASSKGHLYSNQPQHF. Full variable domain (missing parts from reference TRBV7-9 and TRBJ1-5): DTGVSQNPRHKITKRGQNVTFRCDPISEHNRLYWYRQTLGQGPEFLTYFQNEAQLEKSRLLSDRFSAERPKGSFSTLEIQRTEQGDSAMYLCASSKGHLYSNQPQHFGDGTRLSIL.

In its sample, this clonotype was seen a few times. The gene calls are TRBV5-1 and TRBJ2-2; D might be TRBD1 (6 bases). The CDR3 spans 17 residues. Looked up from germline, CDR1 is SGHRS and CDR2 is YFSETQ. With 1 base removed from V and 5 bases from J, the gap between germline ends came to 18 bases. In DNA, the CDR3 is TGCGCCAGCAGCTTGCAAATCCTTGGACAGCCGACCGGGGAGCTGTTTTTT. It codes for CASSLQILGQPTGELFF. Looking up the rest from reference TRBV5-1 and TRBJ2-2 gives the full variable domain: KAGVTQTPRYLIKTRGQQVTLSCSPISGHRSVSWYQQTPGQGLQFLFEYFSETQRNKGNFPGRFSGRQFSNSRSEMNVSTLELGDSALYLCASSLQILGQPTGELFFGEGSRLTVL.